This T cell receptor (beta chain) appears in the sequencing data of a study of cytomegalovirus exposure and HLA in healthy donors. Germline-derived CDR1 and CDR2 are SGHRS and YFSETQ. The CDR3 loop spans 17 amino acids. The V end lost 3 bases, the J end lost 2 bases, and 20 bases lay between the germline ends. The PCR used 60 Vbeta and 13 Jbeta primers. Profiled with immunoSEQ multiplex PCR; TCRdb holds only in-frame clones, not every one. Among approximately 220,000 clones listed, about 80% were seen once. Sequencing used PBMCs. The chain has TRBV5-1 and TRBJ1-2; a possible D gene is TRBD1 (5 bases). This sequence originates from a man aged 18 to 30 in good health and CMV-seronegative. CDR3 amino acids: CASSYLEGGGLNYGYTF. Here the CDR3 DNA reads TGCGCCAGCAGCTACCTTGAGGGTGGGGGACTGAACTATGGCTACACCTTC. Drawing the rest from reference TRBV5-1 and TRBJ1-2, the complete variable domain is KAGVTQTPRYLIKTRGQQVTLSCSPISGHRSVSWYQQTPGQGLQFLFEYFSETQRNKGNFPGRFSGRQFSNSRSEMNVSTLELGDSALYLCASSYLEGGGLNYGYTFGSGTRLTVV.